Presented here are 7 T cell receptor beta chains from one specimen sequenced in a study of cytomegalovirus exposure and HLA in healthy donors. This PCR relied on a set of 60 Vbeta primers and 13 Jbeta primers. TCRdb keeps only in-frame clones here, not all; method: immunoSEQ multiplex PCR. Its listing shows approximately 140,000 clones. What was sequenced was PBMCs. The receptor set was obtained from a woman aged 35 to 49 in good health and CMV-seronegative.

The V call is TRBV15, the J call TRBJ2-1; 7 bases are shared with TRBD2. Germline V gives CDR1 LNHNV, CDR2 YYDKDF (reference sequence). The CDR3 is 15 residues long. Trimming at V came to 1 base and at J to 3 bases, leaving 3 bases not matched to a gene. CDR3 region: CATSRVGGGYNEQFF. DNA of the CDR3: TGTGCCACCAGCAGAGTAGGCGGGGGCTACAATGAGCAGTTCTTC.

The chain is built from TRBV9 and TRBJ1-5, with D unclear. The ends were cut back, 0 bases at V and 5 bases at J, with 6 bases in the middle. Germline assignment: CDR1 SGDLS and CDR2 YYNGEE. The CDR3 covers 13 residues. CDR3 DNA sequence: TGTGCCAGCAGCGTAGCCCCAGATCAGCCCCAGCATTTT. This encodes CASSVAPDQPQHF.

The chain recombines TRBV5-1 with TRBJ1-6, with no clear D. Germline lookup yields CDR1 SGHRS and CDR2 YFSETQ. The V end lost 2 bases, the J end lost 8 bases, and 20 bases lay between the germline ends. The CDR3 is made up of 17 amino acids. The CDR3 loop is CASSLFGIRGSDSPLHF. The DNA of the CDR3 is TGCGCCAGCAGCTTATTTGGAATCCGAGGGTCGGATTCACCCCTCCACTTT. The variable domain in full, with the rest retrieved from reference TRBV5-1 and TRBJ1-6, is KAGVTQTPRYLIKTRGQQVTLSCSPISGHRSVSWYQQTPGQGLQFLFEYFSETQRNKGNFPGRFSGRQFSNSRSEMNVSTLELGDSALYLCASSLFGIRGSDSPLHFGNGTRLTVT.

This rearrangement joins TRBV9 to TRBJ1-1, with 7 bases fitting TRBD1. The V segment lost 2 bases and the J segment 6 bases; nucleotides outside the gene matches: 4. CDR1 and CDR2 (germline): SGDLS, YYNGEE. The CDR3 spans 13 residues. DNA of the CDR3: TGTGCCAGCAGCGTCACAGGGGTCGCTGAAGCTTTCTTT. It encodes CASSVTGVAEAFF.

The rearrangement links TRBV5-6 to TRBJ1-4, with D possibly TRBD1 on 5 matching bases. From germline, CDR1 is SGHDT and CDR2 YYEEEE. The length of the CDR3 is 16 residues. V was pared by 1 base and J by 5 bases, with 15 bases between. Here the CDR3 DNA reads TGTGCCAGCAGCTTGATGGAGGGACGAGGGAATGAAAAACTGTTTTTT. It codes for CASSLMEGRGNEKLFF.

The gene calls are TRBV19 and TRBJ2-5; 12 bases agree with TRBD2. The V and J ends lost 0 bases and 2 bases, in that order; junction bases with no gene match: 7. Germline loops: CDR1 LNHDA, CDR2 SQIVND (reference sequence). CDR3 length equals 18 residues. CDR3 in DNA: TGTGCCAGTAGTATAGAGGGACAGCTAGCGGGGGGGCAAGAGACCCAGTACTTC. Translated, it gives CASSIEGQLAGGQETQYF.

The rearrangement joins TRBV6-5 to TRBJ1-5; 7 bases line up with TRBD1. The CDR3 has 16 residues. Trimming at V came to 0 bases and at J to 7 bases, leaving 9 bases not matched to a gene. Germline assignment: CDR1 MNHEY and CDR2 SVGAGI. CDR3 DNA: TGTGCCAGCAGTTACTCGGGTGACAGGGCCGGCCAGCCCCAGCATTTT. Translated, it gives CASSYSGDRAGQPQHF.